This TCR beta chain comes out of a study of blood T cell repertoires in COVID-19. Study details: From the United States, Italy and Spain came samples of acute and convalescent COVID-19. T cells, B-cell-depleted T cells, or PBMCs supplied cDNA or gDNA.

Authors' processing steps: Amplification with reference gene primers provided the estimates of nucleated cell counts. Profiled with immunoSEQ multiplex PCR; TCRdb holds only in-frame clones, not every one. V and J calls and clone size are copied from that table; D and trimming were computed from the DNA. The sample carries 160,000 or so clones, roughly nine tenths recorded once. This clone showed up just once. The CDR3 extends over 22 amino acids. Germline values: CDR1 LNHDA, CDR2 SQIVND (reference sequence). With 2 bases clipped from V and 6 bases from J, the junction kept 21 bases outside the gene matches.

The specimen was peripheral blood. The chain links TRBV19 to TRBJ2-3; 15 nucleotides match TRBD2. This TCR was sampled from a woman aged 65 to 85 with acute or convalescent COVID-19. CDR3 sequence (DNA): TGTGCCAGTAGTATACCCACCGGACTAGCGGGGGGGCCATCTCCCCTGTTTGATACGCAGTATTTT. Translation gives CASSIPTGLAGGPSPLFDTQYF. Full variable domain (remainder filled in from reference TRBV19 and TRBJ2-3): DGGITQSPKYLFRKEGQNVTLSCEQNLNHDAMYWYRQDPGQGLRLIYYSQIVNDFQKGDIAEGYSVSREKKESFPLTVTSAQKNPTAFYLCASSIPTGLAGGPSPLFDTQYFGPGTRLTVL.